These T cell receptor beta chains were read from a single sample in a study of Ad26.COV2.S vaccination and SARS-CoV-2 variants. Using immunoSEQ multiplex PCR, the repertoire was profiled, and TCRdb retains in-frame clones only, with some absent. Of 380,000 or so clones detected, roughly 91% appear once; the ten largest clones hold around 4.5%. This specimen consisted of peripheral blood, obtained in a trial of Ad26.COV2.S vaccine versus placebo. These receptors were taken from a person between 18 and 59 years old who received the Ad26.COV2.S COVID-19 vaccine or a placebo. Both conserved end residues are part of each CDR3. D genes are given only for firm matches. Some rows have no size entry. The others give once, few or many, or a class for an expanded clone.

>TRBJ2-7|TRBV3-1/TRBV3-2|.|.
CASSQHSGRSYEQYF
TGTGCCAGCAGCCAACACAGCGGACGCTCCTACGAGCAGTACTTC
>TRBJ2-1|TRBV19|once|.
CASSRGYYNEQFF
TGTGCCAGTAGTAGGGGGTACTACAATGAGCAGTTCTTC
>TRBJ1-1|TRBV30|.|.
CAWGFDTEAFF
TGTGCCTGGGGATTCGACACTGAAGCTTTCTTT
>TRBJ2-3|TRBV6-1|.|TRBD2
CASSEDLLAGDVTDTQYF
TGTGCCAGCAGTGAAGATTTGCTAGCGGGGGACGTCACAGATACGCAGTATTTT
>TRBJ2-1|TRBV4-2|once|TRBD1
CASSQDGTVMPSYNEQFF
TGTGCCAGCAGCCAAGACGGGACAGTGATGCCCTCCTACAATGAGCAGTTCTTC
>TRBJ1-5|TRBV4-1|.|.
CASSLGPTLDQPQHF
TGCGCCAGCAGCCTGGGACCGACGCTCGATCAGCCCCAGCATTTT
>TRBJ2-1|TRBV27|.|TRBD2
CASSQLAGVSEQFF
TGTGCCAGCAGTCAACTAGCGGGAGTTAGTGAGCAGTTCTTC
>TRBJ1-2|TRBV29-1|.|TRBD1
CSVLFTGEYGYTF
TGCAGCGTTCTTTTTACAGGGGAGTATGGCTACACCTTC
>TRBJ2-6|TRBV3-1/TRBV3-2|once|TRBD1
CASSLGQGAVSGANVLTF
TGTGCCAGCAGCTTGGGACAGGGGGCGGTATCTGGGGCCAACGTCCTGACTTTC
>TRBJ2-3|TRBV9|.|.
CASSPSGGTDTQYF
TGTGCCAGCAGCCCCTCGGGTGGCACAGATACGCAGTATTTT
>TRBJ1-5|TRBV12-3/TRBV12-4|.|.
CASSPGPNQPQHF
TGTGCCAGCAGTCCGGGACCCAATCAGCCCCAGCATTTT
>TRBJ2-7|TRBV28|.|.
CASSFRVRYEQYF
TGTGCCAGCAGTTTCAGGGTTCGCTACGAGCAGTACTTC
>TRBJ2-1|TRBV24-1|.|.
CATSVRGSSYNEQFF
TGTGCCACCAGTGTAAGAGGGAGCTCCTACAATGAGCAGTTCTTC
>TRBJ2-4|TRBV10-3|.|.
CAIRGETEGIQYF
TGTGCCATCAGGGGGGAGACAGAGGGCATTCAGTACTTC
>TRBJ2-3|TRBV19|.|.
CASSITGTDTQYF
TGTGCCAGTAGTATTACAGGGACAGATACGCAGTATTTT
>TRBJ1-2|TRBV3-1/TRBV3-2|.|.
CASSQDLAPVYGYTF
TGTGCCAGCAGCCAAGATCTAGCTCCCGTCTATGGCTACACCTTC
>TRBJ1-6|TRBV6-6|.|.
CASSYSRENSPLHF
TGTGCCAGCAGTTACTCGAGGGAGAATTCACCCCTCCACTTT
>TRBJ1-2|TRBV11-3|.|.
CASKHRDGYGYTF
TGTGCCAGCAAACACAGGGATGGCTATGGCTACACCTTC
>TRBJ1-1|TRBV5-6|.|.
CASSWVNTEAFF
TGTGCCAGCAGCTGGGTCAACACTGAAGCTTTCTTT
>TRBJ2-2|TRBV5-4|.|.
CASSLYGGYTGELFF
TGTGCCAGCAGCTTGTACGGGGGTTACACCGGGGAGCTGTTTTTT
>TRBJ1-4|TRBV29-1|once|.
CSVGDIEKLFF
TGCAGCGTTGGAGACATTGAAAAACTGTTTTTT
>TRBJ2-7|TRBV4-2|.|.
CASSQGETGFTAYEQYF
TGTGCCAGCAGCCAAGGGGAGACAGGCTTTACGGCCTACGAGCAGTACTTC
>TRBJ2-5|TRBV7-9|.|.
CASSPIRTEETQYF
TGTGCCAGCAGCCCCATTCGAACCGAGGAGACCCAGTACTTC
>TRBJ2-7|TRBV7-6|.|TRBD2
CASSLGGDEQYF
TGTGCCAGCAGCTTGGGAGGGGACGAGCAGTACTTC
>TRBJ2-7|TRBV19|.|.
CASSFSGSSYEQYF
TGTGCCAGTAGTTTTTCGGGAAGCTCCTACGAGCAGTACTTC
>TRBJ2-2|TRBV9|once|.
CASSVGPLESGTGELFF
TGTGCCAGCAGCGTAGGTCCCCTGGAGTCGGGCACCGGGGAGCTGTTTTTT
>TRBJ2-5|TRBV28|.|.
CASSLGSQETQYF
TGTGCCAGCAGTTTAGGGTCCCAAGAGACCCAGTACTTC
>TRBJ1-4|TRBV7-9|.|.
CASTRQENEKLFF
TGTGCCAGCACCCGACAGGAAAATGAAAAACTGTTTTTT
>TRBJ2-7|TRBV6-6|.|.
CASSSPQEDGSYEQYF
TGTGCCAGCAGTTCCCCCCAGGAAGATGGCTCCTACGAGCAGTACTTC
>TRBJ2-5|TRBV28|once|.
CASSLAGALQETQYF
TGTGCCAGCAGTTTGGCAGGGGCCCTCCAAGAGACCCAGTACTTC
>TRBJ2-1|TRBV2|once|TRBD2
CASSEPGGPGNEQFF
TGTGCCAGCAGTGAACCGGGAGGGCCTGGGAATGAGCAGTTCTTC
>TRBJ2-7|TRBV28|.|TRBD2
CASSLSYSPLGTSGGPEQYF
TGTGCCAGCAGTTTATCCTACTCTCCTTTAGGTACTAGCGGGGGGCCCGAGCAGTACTTC
>TRBJ1-5|TRBV6-2/TRBV6-3|.|.
CASSYYRDTSNQPQHF
TGTGCCAGCAGTTATTACCGGGACACTAGCAATCAGCCCCAGCATTTT
>TRBJ2-5|TRBV13|.|.
CASSSNYQETQYF
TGTGCCAGCAGCTCCAACTACCAAGAGACCCAGTACTTC
>TRBJ2-2|TRBV2|.|.
CASRFVVTGELFF
TGTGCCAGCAGATTTGTGGTCACAGGGGAGCTGTTTTTT
>TRBJ1-2|TRBV24-1|.|TRBD1
CATSGRDRDYGYTF
TGTGCCACCAGTGGCCGGGACAGGGACTATGGCTACACCTTC
>TRBJ2-1|TRBV6-6|.|TRBD2
CASSSLGTSAYNEQFF
TGTGCCAGCAGCTCCCTGGGGACTAGCGCCTACAATGAGCAGTTCTTC
>TRBJ2-7|TRBV14|.|.
CASSQELSGSYEQYF
TGTGCCAGCAGCCAAGAATTAAGCGGATCCTACGAGCAGTACTTC
>TRBJ2-1|TRBV11-3|.|.
CASSLDRRGEQFF
TGTGCCAGCAGCTTAGATCGGAGGGGTGAGCAGTTCTTC
>TRBJ1-1|TRBV6-5|once|TRBD1
CATGTEGNTEAFF
TGTGCCACCGGGACAGAGGGGAACACTGAAGCTTTCTTT
>TRBJ2-2|TRBV7-9|.|.
CASSLDGSGELFF
TGTGCCAGCAGCTTAGATGGGTCCGGGGAGCTGTTTTTT
>TRBJ2-3|TRBV18|once|.
CASSPQTLGPDTQYF
TGTGCCAGCTCACCCCAGACACTCGGCCCAGATACGCAGTATTTT
>TRBJ1-1|TRBV19|.|.
CASSPSNTEAFF
TGTGCCAGTAGTCCCTCGAACACTGAAGCTTTCTTT